A single sample gave rise to the 27 T cell receptor beta chains below, sequenced in a study of prognosis after radiotherapy for stage I lung cancer. Genomic DNA was the source, and TCR beta CDR3 was amplified from it by two-round multiplex PCR. Amplification in first-round PCR relied on primers specific to each TRBV and TRBJ gene. Using its own MiXCR run on the multiplex PCR reads, TCRdb lists one record per CDR3 protein. The table shows around 20,000 distinct CDR3 sequences, with more than 40% occurring only once. Sample: PBMCs, taken before or after stereotactic body radiation therapy (not recorded which). These TCRs come from a donor aged 50 or older with non-small cell lung cancer.

This clonotype was seen only a few times. The V and J genes are TRBV12-3 or TRBV12-4 and TRBJ1-2; 7 nucleotides align to TRBD1. The junction had 10 bases not matched to a gene; V was cut back by 6 bases and J by 3 bases. The CDR3 is 15 amino acids. The CDR3 sequence: CASSLDRWDYYGYTF. In DNA, the CDR3 is TGTGCCAGCAGCTTGGACAGGTGGGATTACTATGGCTACACCTTC.

Notes on this clonotype: Germline and junction disagree at one end, which may indicate a read error. The rearrangement joins TRBV6-1 to TRBJ2-2; D tentatively reads TRBD1 or TRBD2 (5 bases each). The CDR3 is made up of 14 amino acids. The germline CDR1 and CDR2 sequences are MNHNS and SASEGT. CDR3 sequence reads: CASSPQVNTGDLFF. The CDR3 nucleotides are TGTGCCAGCAGCCCACAGGTTAACACCGGGGATCTGTTTTTT.

This clonotype was detected many times. The rearrangement joins TRBV5-8 to TRBJ1-4, with unresolved D. Germline V gene data show CDR1 as SGHTS and CDR2 as YDEGEE. Trimming shortened V by 1 base and J by 0 bases, and 7 bases separated the two germline ends. CDR3 length: 15 amino acids. This CDR3 is CASSLLSATNEKLFF. The CDR3, as DNA: TGTGCCAGCAGCTTGTTGTCTGCAACTAATGAAAAACTGTTTTTT.

This clonotype was detected many times. The rearrangement links TRBV18 to TRBJ2-7; D is possibly TRBD1 (8 bases). This CDR3 has 14 residues. The V gene lost 3 bases and the J gene lost 5 bases, with 14 bases spanning the gap. In germline, CDR1 is KGHSH, CDR2 LQKENI. The CDR3 region has the DNA TGTGCCAGCTCACCCAACAGGGGGGGCCACGAGCAGTACTTC. This sequence encodes CASSPNRGGHEQYF.

Comment on this clonotype: A read error is possible here, since a much larger clone lies one base away. The V call is TRBV18, the J call TRBJ2-1, with 8 nucleotides matching TRBD2. Trimming took 1 base from V and 6 from J; bases not matched to a gene: 8. From germline, CDR1 is KGHSH and CDR2 LQKENI. CDR3 length: 16 residues. This chain's CDR3 is CASSPQPAGASNEQFF. The DNA of the CDR3 is TGTGCCAGCTCACCACAGCCAGCGGGGGCCTCCAATGAGCAGTTCTTC.

This clonotype was picked up a small number of times. This likely traces to a read error, being one base from a far larger clone. V and J are TRBV9 and TRBJ2-2; D is perhaps TRBD1 or TRBD2 (5 bases each). This CDR3 has 17 amino acids. Germline lookup yields CDR1 SGDLS and CDR2 YYNGEE. The DNA of the CDR3 is TGCGCCAGCAGCTTACTACACGGGACGGCGGGCACCGGGGAGCTGTTTTTT. This encodes CASSLLHGTAGTGELFF.

The chain is built from TRBV9 and TRBJ2-1, with D possibly matching TRBD2 (5 bases). The CDR3 covers 15 residues. The germline gives CDR1 SGDLS, CDR2 YYNGEE. V lost 3 bases and J lost 10, with 20 bases in between. CDR3 DNA: TGTGCCAGCAGCGACCTAATAGAGGGAGTTGAAGAGCAGTTCTTC. Its translation: CASSDLIEGVEEQFF.

This clonotype was picked up many times. The rearrangement joins TRBV3-1 to TRBJ2-7, with D possibly matching TRBD1 (5 bases). Germline CDR1 LGHDT, CDR2 YNNKEL (reference sequence). CDR3 length: 14 residues. Trimming cost V 4 bases and J 2 bases, with 12 bases left between them. The CDR3 DNA reads as TGTGCCAGCAGCCGCAGGGTAATAACCTACGAGCAGTACTTC. Amino acid sequence: CASSRRVITYEQYF.

This chain connects TRBV7-3 to TRBJ2-1, with a weak D call TRBD1 (6 bases). The length of the CDR3 is 17 residues. The V end lost 2 bases, the J end lost 5 bases, and 19 bases lay between the germline ends. CDR1 and CDR2 from the germline V gene are SGHTA and FQGTGA. The CDR3 nucleotides read TGTGCCAGCAGCTTACGGCTCCCGGACAGAAGCCACAATGAGCAGTTCTTC. Encoded protein: CASSLRLPDRSHNEQFF.

Points on this clonotype: A far more abundant clone sits one base away, making this likely a read error. The CDR3 DNA follows: TGTGCCAGCAGCAAAGTGACAGAGCACTATGGCTACACCTTC. It codes for CASSKVTEHYGYTF. The V and J genes are TRBV7-2 and TRBJ1-2; a possible D gene is TRBD1 (5 bases). The V gene's germline CDR1 is SGHTA and CDR2 FQGNSA. The CDR3 extends over 14 amino acids. The V gene lost 5 bases and the J gene lost 3 bases, with 13 bases spanning the gap.

As regards this clonotype: Sequence at one end of the junction differs from germline and may be a read error. V gene TRBV5-1 combines with J gene TRBJ2-7; 10 bases match TRBD2. The CDR3 totals 16 residues. Germline V gene sequence: CDR1 SGHRS, CDR2 YFSETQ. CDR3 region: CSSSWTLAGDPYEQYF. In DNA, the CDR3 is TGCTCCAGCAGCTGGACCCTAGCGGGAGACCCCTACGAGCAGTACTTC.

This clonotype was found many times. The gene calls are TRBV9 and TRBJ2-7; no clear D. Germline V lookup: CDR1 SGDLS, CDR2 YYNGEE. V was cut by 0 bases and J by 5 bases, with 12 bases left in between. The CDR3 runs 14 residues. CDR3 nucleotides: TGTGCCAGCAGCGTAGAGGCCCCCTCTAACGAGCAGTACTTC. As protein: CASSVEAPSNEQYF.

This clonotype has a count of ten or more. CDR3: CASTDVGYNEQFF. Here the CDR3 DNA reads TGTGCCAGCACGGACGTGGGGTACAATGAGCAGTTCTTC. The chain is built from TRBV6-1 and TRBJ2-1; D remains unclear. CDR1 and CDR2 from the germline V gene are MNHNS and SASEGT. This CDR3 region has 13 residues. Between the trimmed V and J ends, which lost 7 bases and 4 bases, there was a span of 11 bases.

This clonotype is medium-sized (0.01 to 0.1%) by share. DNA of the CDR3: TGTGCCAGCAGTGTCCGGGGTAACACCGGGGAGCTGTTTTTT. This gives the protein CASSVRGNTGELFF. The chain recombines TRBV6-4 with TRBJ2-2; D might be TRBD2 (5 bases). Germline V gene data show CDR1 as MRHNA and CDR2 as SNTAGT. The CDR3 loop spans 14 amino acids. V lost 4 bases and J 2 bases, leaving 8 bases between the germline ends.

This clonotype was seen repeatedly, ten times or more. This rearrangement joins TRBV5-1 to TRBJ1-1; D remains ambiguous. The CDR3 runs to 13 residues. CDR1 and CDR2 from the germline V gene are SGHRS and YFSETQ. Deletions cut 2 bases from V and 0 bases from J, with 5 bases between. The CDR3 loop is CASSFQVNTEAFF. The CDR3 DNA is TGCGCCAGCAGCTTTCAGGTGAACACTGAAGCTTTCTTT.

At least ten counts were recorded for this clonotype. This chain links TRBV7-3 with TRBJ1-2; D gene unclear. Per germline, CDR1 SGHTA and CDR2 FQGTGA. The CDR3 totals 13 residues. Trimming left V 0 bases short and J 8 bases short, with 10 bases between. In DNA, the CDR3 is TGTGCCAGCAGCTTAACTGGGGAAGGCGGCTACACCTTC. Translation gives CASSLTGEGGYTF. Looking up the rest from reference TRBV7-3 and TRBJ1-2 gives the full variable domain: GAGVSQTPSNKVTEKGKYVELRCDPISGHTALYWYRQSLGQGPEFLIYFQGTGAADDSGLPNDRFFAVRPEGSVSTLKIQRTERGDSAVYLCASSLTGEGGYTFGSGTRLTVV.

The gene calls are TRBV28 and TRBJ2-6; perhaps D is TRBD1 or TRBD2 (5 bases each). Trimming took 8 bases from V and 0 from J, leaving 17 bases between them. Germline CDR1 and CDR2: MDHEN and SYDVKM. The CDR3 has 17 residues. The CDR3 DNA reads as TGTGCCAGCGGGGGTCAAACTATTACCTCTGGGGCCAACGTCCTGACTTTC. Translation gives CASGGQTITSGANVLTF.

This chain connects TRBV19 to TRBJ2-5; the D is unclear. Germline V gene lookup returns CDR1 LNHDA and CDR2 SQIVND (reference sequence). Trimming shortened V by 4 bases and J by 4 bases, and 7 bases separated the two germline ends. The CDR3 spans 12 residues. The CDR3 region is CASSTTGETQYF. CDR3 nucleotides: TGTGCCAGTAGTACCACGGGAGAGACCCAGTACTTC.

The chain links TRBV7-2 to TRBJ1-3, with 8 bases aligning to TRBD1. The CDR3 sequence is 16 residues long. J gave up 9 bases and V 3 bases, and 13 bases lay outside the gene matches. Germline CDR1 SGHTA, CDR2 FQGNSA. The CDR3 bases are TGTGCCAGCAGCTTCCGTCAGGGGGCAGAAGTAAGCACCATATATTTT. As protein: CASSFRQGAEVSTIYF.

By share, this clonotype ranks as medium-sized. The chain is built from TRBV2 and TRBJ2-1; 14 nucleotides line up with TRBD2. This CDR3 comprises 16 residues. CDR1 is SNHLY, CDR2 FYNNEI, per germline. Losses at the gene ends were 5 bases for V and 5 bases for J; bases not matched to a gene: 5. DNA for the CDR3: TGTGCCAGCAGTCAAAGGACTAGCGGGGGGAACAATGAGCAGTTCTTC. Translation: CASSQRTSGGNNEQFF. The whole variable domain, remainder taken from reference TRBV2 and TRBJ2-1, is EPEVTQTPSHQVTQMGQEVILRCVPISNHLYFYWYRQILGQKVEFLVSFYNNEISEKSEIFDDQFSVERPDGSNFTLKIRSTKLEDSAMYFCASSQRTSGGNNEQFFGPGTRLTVL.

This clonotype has ten or more counts. J is TRBJ1-1 and V is TRBV9, with TRBD1 as a possible D gene (6 bases). Looked up from germline, CDR1 is SGDLS and CDR2 is YYNGEE. Trimming cost V 2 bases and J 1 base, with 9 bases left between them. The CDR3 extends over 14 amino acids. For the CDR3, the DNA is TGTGCCAGCAGCGTTCTAGGGGGGAACACTGAAGCTTTCTTT. This codes for CASSVLGGNTEAFF.

This clonotype occurred a few times. The V and J genes are TRBV6-1 and TRBJ1-1, with TRBD1 identical over 7 bases. V shed 6 bases and J 8 bases; nucleotides not matched to a gene: 3. CDR3 size: 11 residues. Germline CDR1 MNHNS, CDR2 SASEGT. In nucleotides, the CDR3 is TGTGCCAGCAGCTCAGGGGGAGAAGCTTTCTTT. Translated, it gives CASSSGGEAFF.

CDR3 region: CASSPSFGMSGYTF. In DNA, the CDR3 is TGTGCCAGCAGCCCGTCGTTCGGCATGAGCGGTTACACCTTC. V usage is TRBV11-2 and J usage is TRBJ1-2; D not certain. In germline, CDR1 is SGHAT, CDR2 FQNNGV. There are 14 residues in the CDR3. V lost 5 bases and J lost 11, with 21 bases in between.

The V call is TRBV11-2, the J call TRBJ1-1; D call uncertain. Germline V gene sequence: CDR1 SGHAT, CDR2 FQNNGV. CDR3 length: 14 amino acids. The ends were cut back, 1 base at V and 8 bases at J, with 14 bases in the middle. Here the CDR3 DNA reads TGTGCCAGCAGCTTAGTCGCGGGCAGTAGCGAAGCTTTCTTT. Translation gives CASSLVAGSSEAFF. The full variable domain, rest sourced from reference TRBV11-2 and TRBJ1-1, is EAGVAQSPRYKIIEKRQSVAFWCNPISGHATLYWYQQILGQGPKLLIQFQNNGVVDDSQLPKDRFSAERLKGVDSTLKIQPAKLEDSAVYLCASSLVAGSSEAFFGQGTRLTVV.

The rearrangement uses TRBV19 and TRBJ2-7; TRBD2 agrees at 11 bases. Trimming removed 3 bases from V and 9 bases from J; junction bases left unmatched: 4. CDR3 length equals 13 residues. The V gene's germline CDR1 is LNHDA and CDR2 SQIVND (reference sequence). CDR3: CASSILAGGLQYF. The CDR3 DNA reads as TGTGCCAGTAGTATCCTAGCGGGAGGCCTGCAGTACTTC.

By share, this clonotype ranks as medium-sized. V usage is TRBV28 and J usage is TRBJ1-5; D not resolved. Germline V gene data show CDR1 as MDHEN and CDR2 as SYDVKM. The CDR3 loop spans 12 amino acids. V shed 3 bases and J shed 4 bases, with 4 bases lying between them. CDR3 sequence (DNA): TGTGCCAGCAGTTTTGAAAATCAGCCCCAGCATTTT. This sequence encodes CASSFENQPQHF.

This clonotype was recorded only once. Relative to the germline gene, one junction end is altered; a read error may explain this. The chain employs TRBV24-1 and TRBJ2-1, with 7 positions matching TRBD2. Germline V gives CDR1 KGHDR, CDR2 SFDVKD. CDR3 size: 17 residues. DNA of the CDR3: TGTACCACCAGTGATTCCCGCCCTAGCGGTGTCTACAATGAGCAGTTCTTC. Encoded protein: CTTSDSRPSGVYNEQFF.